The present T cell receptor beta chain was sequenced within a study of CD8 T cells in Susac syndrome (dated by TCRdb to about 2019). Looking at the study overall: Of the Susac syndrome patients who were sequenced, 5 or 6 had clinically active disease and roughly eight were in clinical remission. Susac syndrome patients were therapy-naive, on corticosteroids (some also receiving IVIg), or on IVIg alone at blood withdrawal. Repertoire sequencing was used to test whether CD8+ T cell activation and differentiation in Susac syndrome was antigen driven. Findings and caveats that apply to the study as a whole: The number of individuals in the TCR sequencing and HLA analysis was acknowledged as relatively small. The CD4+ T cell repertoire of patients with Susac syndrome showed no detectable clonal expansion.

Peripheral blood CD8+ and CD4+ T cells from healthy donors, Susac syndrome patients and multiple sclerosis patients were profiled by high-throughput TCR beta sequencing. The Susac syndrome patients fulfilled recently defined diagnostic criteria for definite or probable disease. Bulk CD8+ and CD4+ T cells were purified by magnetic negative isolation, while CD8+ TEMRA cells were enriched using FACS. Blood was drawn into EDTA tubes, processed within 24 hours, and PBMCs were isolated by density gradient centrifugation. PBMCs destined for TCR sequencing were cryopreserved in liquid nitrogen and later thawed in a 37 °C water bath. The sorted or isolated CD4+, CD8+ and CD8+ TEMRA cells had a purity of 90% or higher. V is pared back by 6 bases and J by 3 bases, with 12 bases lying between the germline termini. From the germline V gene, CDR1 is SGHTA and CDR2 is FQGNSA. The CDR3 covers 13 residues, taking in both the cysteine and the phenylalanine. Only the CDR3 region is kept as DNA, spanning 39 bases read in frame from base 1.

RNA was extracted using the RNeasy kit, and roughly 0.45 to 1 microgram was reverse transcribed with random hexamers. The immunoSEQ multiplex PCR assay, which covers 54 Vbeta and 13 Jbeta segments, was used to amplify TCR beta CDR3 regions. Bias from PCR amplification was corrected by using a synthetic template baseline for primer optimization and for computational correction. Turning to the authors' computational methods: Reads were annotated to V, D and J genes per IMGT and analyzed with immunoSEQ Analyzer, keeping only productive sequences. Clonality was calculated as one minus the Shannon entropy normalized by log2 of the number of productive unique sequences. For each patient and control, public and private clones were evaluated within the 100 most prevalent clones. Clones were defined as Susac-specific when absent from the healthy and MS cohorts, from approximately 1,100 published viral clones and from other ImmuneACCESS disease sequences. Clones were called with MiXCR by TCRdb after fastp trimmed the public reads at Q25, and only in-frame beta chains were retained. Rows matching on CDR3 protein sequence are summarized as one entry with the most common DNA and genes. Clone size and V and J calls follow TCRdb, not the original study. For this sample the table gives some 180,000 distinct CDR3 sequences, of which around 94% were detected only once. The top ten clones comprise 0.095% to 0.1% of the sample.

As regards this clonotype: Its recognized antigen is unknown. No much larger clone exists at a distance of one base, and base qualities are not known.

The chain is encoded by TRBV7-2 joined to TRBJ2-7, with the D gene uncertain. The source is a human donor with Susac syndrome. The sequenced sample was CD4+ T cells from PBMCs. The CDR3 region reads CASSSYTNYEQYF. The bases read TGTGCCAGCAGTTCCTACACCAACTACGAGCAGTACTTC.